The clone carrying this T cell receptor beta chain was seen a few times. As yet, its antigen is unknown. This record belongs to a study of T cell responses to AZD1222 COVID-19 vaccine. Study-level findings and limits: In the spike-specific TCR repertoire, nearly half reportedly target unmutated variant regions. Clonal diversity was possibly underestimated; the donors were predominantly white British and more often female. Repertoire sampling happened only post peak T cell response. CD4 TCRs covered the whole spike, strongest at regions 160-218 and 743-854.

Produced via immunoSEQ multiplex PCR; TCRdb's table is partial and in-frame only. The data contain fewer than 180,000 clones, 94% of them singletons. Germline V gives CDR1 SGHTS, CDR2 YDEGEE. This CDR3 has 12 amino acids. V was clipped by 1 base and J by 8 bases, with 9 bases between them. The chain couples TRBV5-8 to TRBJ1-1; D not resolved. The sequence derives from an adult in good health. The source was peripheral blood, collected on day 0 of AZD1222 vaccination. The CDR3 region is CASSLMALEAFF. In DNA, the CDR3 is TGTGCCAGCAGCTTGATGGCACTAGAAGCTTTCTTT. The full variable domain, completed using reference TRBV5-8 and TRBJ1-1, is EAGVTQSPTHLIKTRGQQATLRCSPISGHTSVYWYQQALGLGLQFLLWYDEGEERNRGNFPPRFSGRQFPNYSSELNVNALELEDSALYLCASSLMALEAFFGQGTRLTVV.